The 17 T cell receptor beta chains below were found in one sample sequenced in a study of T cells after yellow fever vaccination. From the 5' RACE reads, TCRdb called clonotypes with MiXCR, one entry per CDR3 protein. Of around 140,000 distinct CDR3 sequences in the sample, about 7% are singletons; the top ten hold approximately 0.64%. The material was CD4+ T cells sorted from PBMCs, obtained 10 days after the yellow fever booster vaccination. Receptor source: a man aged 25-40 years who received the YFV17D yellow fever vaccine.

This clonotype was picked up a small number of times. The chain has TRBV20-1 and TRBJ1-4; D is undetermined. Trimming removed 6 bases from V and 2 bases from J, with 10 bases in between. CDR3 length: 13 residues. Looked up from germline, CDR1 is DFQATT and CDR2 is SNEGSKA (reference sequence). The CDR3 DNA sequence: TGCAGTGCCAAGGGAGGCACTAATGAAAAACTGTTTTTT. This sequence encodes CSAKGGTNEKLFF.

Ten or more counts support this clonotype. This sequence joins TRBV30 and TRBJ2-1; D is uncertain. The CDR3 runs to 12 residues. V lost 4 bases, J lost 6 bases, and 10 bases lay in between. Germline assignment: CDR1 GTSNPN and CDR2 SVGIG (reference sequence). The CDR3 DNA reads TGTGCCTGGACCCCCTGGGGCAATGAGCAGTTCTTC. This gives the protein CAWTPWGNEQFF. The whole variable domain, remainder taken from reference TRBV30 and TRBJ2-1, is SQTIHQWPATLVQPVGSPLSLECTVEGTSNPNLYWYRQAAGRGLQLLFYSVGIGQISSEVPQNLSASRPQDRQFILSSKKLLLSDSGFYLCAWTPWGNEQFFGPGTRLTVL.

This clonotype was detected ten times or more. V gene TRBV7-2 combines with J gene TRBJ2-2, with 8 bases that match TRBD1. Germline loops: CDR1 SGHTA, CDR2 FQGNSA. The CDR3 loop spans 14 amino acids. The V segment lost 5 bases and the J segment 7 bases; nucleotides outside the gene matches: 6. DNA for the CDR3: TGTGCCAGCAGCGGCCGGACAGGGAGCGGGGAGCTGTTTTTT. This sequence encodes CASSGRTGSGELFF.

As to this clonotype: This may be a read error: a much more frequent sequence differs by one nucleotide. The V gene is TRBV14, the J gene TRBJ2-5; no clear D. This CDR3 has 14 amino acids. Germline V gene lookup returns CDR1 SGHDN and CDR2 FVKESK. CDR3 coding DNA: TGTGCCAGCAGCCTGCGCGTTACCCAAGAGACCCAGAACTTC. It translates to CASSLRVTQETQNF.

In this sample, this clonotype turned up many times. The V and J genes are TRBV7-9 and TRBJ2-7, with D possibly matching TRBD2 (6 bases). The germline V gene encodes CDR1 SEHNR and CDR2 FQNEAQ (reference sequence). Trimming took 4 bases from V and 4 from J, leaving 17 bases between them. This CDR3 has 15 amino acids. CDR3: CASSSSSVSGYEQYF. The CDR3 DNA sequence: TGTGCCAGCAGCTCTTCTAGCGTTAGTGGATACGAGCAGTACTTC.

This clonotype showed up many times. The chain uses TRBV3-1 and TRBJ1-1; D remains unclear. CDR1 is LGHDT, CDR2 YNNKEL, per germline (reference sequence). V lost 4 bases and J 0 bases, leaving 9 bases between the germline ends. This CDR3 comprises 14 residues. The CDR3 DNA reads TGTGCCAGCAGCCCCCACGGCTTGAACACTGAAGCTTTCTTT. It translates to CASSPHGLNTEAFF.

The gene calls are TRBV19 and TRBJ2-2; tentatively, D is TRBD2 (5 bases). Germline loops: CDR1 LNHDA, CDR2 SQIVND (reference sequence). The CDR3 length is 13 residues. Trimming left V 6 bases short and J 6 bases short, with 11 bases between. The CDR3 nucleotides are TGTGCCAGTAGGACACTAGGTCCCGGGGAGCTGTTTTTT. It yields the protein CASRTLGPGELFF.

Ten or more counts support this clonotype. This chain uses TRBV7-2 with TRBJ2-7; 7 bases agree with TRBD1. The V gene's germline CDR1 is SGHTA and CDR2 FQGNSA. V dropped 4 bases and J dropped 2; count of bases not matched to a gene: 8. CDR3 length equals 15 residues. CDR3 sequence: CASSSYRTGAYEQYF. The DNA for the CDR3 is TGTGCCAGCAGCTCATATCGGACAGGAGCCTACGAGCAGTACTTC.

The table lists this clonotype with many counts. The rearrangement links TRBV12-3 or TRBV12-4 to TRBJ2-5; D gene unclear. V lost 5 bases to trimming and J lost 2 bases, with 15 bases between them. This CDR3 is 15 amino acids long. CDR3 region: CASSNPVTSQETQYF. The CDR3 coding sequence is TGTGCCAGCAGTAATCCCGTGACTTCGCAAGAGACCCAGTACTTC.

At least ten counts were recorded for this clonotype. This chain joins TRBV20-1 and TRBJ2-7; no clear D gene. In germline, CDR1 is DFQATT, CDR2 SNEGSKA (reference sequence). CDR3 length: 12 amino acids. The V gene lost 0 bases and the J gene lost 5 bases, with 8 bases spanning the gap. The CDR3 here is CSARDETHEQYF. For the CDR3, the DNA is TGCAGTGCTAGAGATGAAACCCACGAGCAGTACTTC.

In its sample, this clonotype was seen many times. The chain recombines TRBV10-3 with TRBJ2-3, with D perhaps TRBD1 or TRBD2 (5 bases each). V lost 7 bases and J lost 0, with 11 bases in between. The CDR3 is 14 residues long. CDR1 and CDR2 from the germline V gene are ENHRY and SYGVKD. CDR3 protein: CAITGPSSTDTQYF. The CDR3 DNA follows: TGTGCCATCACGGGACCTTCTAGCACAGATACGCAGTATTTT.

This clonotype was recorded at least ten times. At one end, the junction sequence differs from germline, possibly due to a read error. V gene TRBV7-7 combines with J gene TRBJ2-7; no definite D call. The CDR3 spans 13 residues. Germline V gene sequence: CDR1 SSHAT, CDR2 FNYEAQ (reference sequence). This CDR3 reads CASSLYPFYEQYF. The CDR3 DNA reads as TGTGCTAGCAGCCTTTACCCGTTCTACGAGCAGTACTTC.

This clonotype was recorded many times. V gene TRBV15 combines with J gene TRBJ2-1, with D unresolved. Germline CDR1 LNHNV, CDR2 YYDKDF (reference sequence). The V end lost 0 bases, the J end lost 8 bases, and 14 bases lay between the germline ends. The CDR3 is made up of 15 amino acids. CDR3 DNA sequence: TGTGCCACCAGCAGAGAGTTGACCGAGCCCTATGAGCAGTTCTTC. It specifies CATSRELTEPYEQFF.

This clonotype appeared many times. The chain joins TRBV12-3 or TRBV12-4 to TRBJ1-6; the D is unclear. Trimming pared 6 bases from V and 10 bases from J, leaving 16 bases between. The CDR3 has 14 residues. The CDR3 DNA follows: TGTGCCAGCAGCCCCGGGATACGAAAGTCACCCCTCCACTTT. Encoded protein: CASSPGIRKSPLHF.

This clonotype came up many times. The gene calls are TRBV28 and TRBJ1-5, with D unclear. V was shortened by 6 bases and J by 2 bases, with 14 bases between the two germline ends. This CDR3 has 15 amino acids. CDR1 is MDHEN, CDR2 SYDVKM, per germline. The CDR3 DNA follows: TGTGCCAGCAGATCCTTCGGGAGTGGCAATCAGCCCCAGCATTTT. Protein sequence: CASRSFGSGNQPQHF.

There are many counts of this clonotype. The chain employs TRBV7-2 and TRBJ1-1; TRBD1 matches 8 bases. The germline V gene encodes CDR1 SGHTA and CDR2 FQGNSA. This CDR3 comprises 13 residues. V lost 2 bases and J lost 10; bases outside the gene matches: 6. This CDR3 reads CASSLSGQVGAFF. CDR3 in DNA: TGTGCCAGCAGCTTATCGGGACAGGTGGGAGCTTTCTTT.

This clonotype was observed a few times. This chain links TRBV23-1 with TRBJ2-4, with TRBD1 matching over 8 bases. TRBV23-1 is recorded as an ORF, its role being uncertain. This CDR3 contains 14 residues. After removal of 2 bases from V and 8 bases from J, the junction contained 5 bases not matched to a gene. CDR3 sequence reads: CASSQRQGSDIQYF. The CDR3 DNA reads as TGCGCCAGCAGTCAACGACAGGGGTCGGACATTCAGTACTTC.